This entry describes one T cell receptor beta chain. The entry originates in a study of CXCR3-negative and CXCR3-positive naive CD8 T cells. The method, 5' RACE with UMI labels, was used to prepare the TRB cDNA libraries. One entry per CDR3 protein, without DNA, is what TCRdb gives after re-calling the 5' RACE reads. The table for this sample gives around 26,000 distinct CDR3 sequences. Germline-derived CDR1 and CDR2 are MGHRA and YSYEKL. The CDR3 extends over 14 amino acids. The TCR was taken from a human donor in good health. Some clones in this sample may be carry-over from other donors' samples. Sample: naive CXCR3- CD8+ T cells from blood. Subset meaning: CD45RO-CCR7+CD27+CD95- naive CD8+ T cells lacking CXCR3 (TNR3-). The rearrangement links TRBV4-1 to TRBJ1-1; TCRdb proposes TRBD1, but this gene call is untestable without DNA. CDR3 loop: CASSPGQMNTEAFF.